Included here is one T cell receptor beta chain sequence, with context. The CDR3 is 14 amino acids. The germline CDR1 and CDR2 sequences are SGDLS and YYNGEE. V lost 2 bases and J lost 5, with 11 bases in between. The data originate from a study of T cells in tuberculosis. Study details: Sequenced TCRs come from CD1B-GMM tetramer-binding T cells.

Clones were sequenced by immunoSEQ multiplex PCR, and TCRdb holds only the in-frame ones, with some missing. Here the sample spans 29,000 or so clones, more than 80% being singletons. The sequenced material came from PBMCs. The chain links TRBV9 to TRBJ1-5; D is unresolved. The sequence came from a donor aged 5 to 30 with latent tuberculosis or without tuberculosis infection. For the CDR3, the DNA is TGTGCCAGCAGCGTGGGCAGAAACGATCAGCCCCAGCATTTT. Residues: CASSVGRNDQPQHF.